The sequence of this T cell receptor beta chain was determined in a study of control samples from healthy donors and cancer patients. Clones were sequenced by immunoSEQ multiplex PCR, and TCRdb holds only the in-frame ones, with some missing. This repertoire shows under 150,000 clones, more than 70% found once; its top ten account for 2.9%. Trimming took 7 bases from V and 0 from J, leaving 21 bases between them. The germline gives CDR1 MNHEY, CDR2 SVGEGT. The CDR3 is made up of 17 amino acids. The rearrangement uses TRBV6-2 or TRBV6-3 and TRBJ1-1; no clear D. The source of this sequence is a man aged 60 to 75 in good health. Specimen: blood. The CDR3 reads CASTPRHRSFLNTEAFF. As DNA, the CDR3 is TGTGCCAGCACCCCGCGACACCGGAGCTTTTTGAACACTGAAGCTTTCTTT.